This T cell receptor beta chain was profiled in a study of shared clonotypes between healthy human individuals. Here immunoSEQ multiplex PCR was the method, and the copy in TCRdb shows in-frame clones only, minus some. The profile shows more than 2 million clones, approximately 95% of them singletons. Germline V gene lookup returns CDR1 SNHLY and CDR2 FYNNEI. This CDR3 has 18 residues. V was clipped by 7 bases and J by 1 base, with 23 bases between them. The sequencing sample was made of naive CD4+ T cells sorted from blood. The subset was: CD45RA+ positively selected. This chain uses TRBV2 with TRBJ2-4; a weak D match, TRBD2 (5 bases). The receptor comes from a man younger than 30 in good health. The CDR3 nucleotides read TGTGCCAGCAATCCGCGTTTTGTAGGCCCGGGGGCCAAAAACATTCAGTACTTC. It yields the protein CASNPRFVGPGAKNIQYF.